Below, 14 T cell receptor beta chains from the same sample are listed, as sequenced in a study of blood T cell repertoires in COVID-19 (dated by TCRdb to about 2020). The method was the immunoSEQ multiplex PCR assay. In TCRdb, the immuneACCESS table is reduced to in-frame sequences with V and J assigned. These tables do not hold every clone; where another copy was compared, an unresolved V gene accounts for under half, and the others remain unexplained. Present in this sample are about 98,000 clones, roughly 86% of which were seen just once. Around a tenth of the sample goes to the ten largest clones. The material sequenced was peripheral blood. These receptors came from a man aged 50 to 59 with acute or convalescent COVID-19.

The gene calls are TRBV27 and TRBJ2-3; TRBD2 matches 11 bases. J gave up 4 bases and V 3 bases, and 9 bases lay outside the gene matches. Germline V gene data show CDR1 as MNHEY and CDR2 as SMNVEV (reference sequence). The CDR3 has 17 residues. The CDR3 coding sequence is TGTGCCAGCAGTTTCCGGTCTAGCGGGAGGAGCTCAGATACGCAGTATTTT. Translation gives CASSFRSSGRSSDTQYF.

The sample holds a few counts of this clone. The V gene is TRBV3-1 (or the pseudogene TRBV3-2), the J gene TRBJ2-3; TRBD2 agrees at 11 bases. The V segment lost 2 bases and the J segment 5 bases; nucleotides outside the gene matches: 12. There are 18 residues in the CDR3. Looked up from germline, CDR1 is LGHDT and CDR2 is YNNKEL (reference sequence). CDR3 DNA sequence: TGTGCCAGCAGCCAATTAATCTCGGGACTAGCGGCCGAAGATACGCAGTATTTT. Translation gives CASSQLISGLAAEDTQYF.

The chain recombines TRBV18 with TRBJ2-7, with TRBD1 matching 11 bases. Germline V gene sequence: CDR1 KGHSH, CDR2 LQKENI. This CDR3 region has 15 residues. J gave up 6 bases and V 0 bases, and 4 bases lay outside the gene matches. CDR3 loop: CASSPPGQGEVEQYF. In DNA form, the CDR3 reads TGTGCCAGCTCACCACCGGGACAGGGGGAGGTCGAGCAGTACTTC.

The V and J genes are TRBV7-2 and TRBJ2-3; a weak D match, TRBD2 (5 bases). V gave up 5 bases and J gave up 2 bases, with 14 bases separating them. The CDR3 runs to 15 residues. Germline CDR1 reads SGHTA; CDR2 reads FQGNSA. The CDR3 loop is CASSPQRPHTDTQYF. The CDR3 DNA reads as TGTGCCAGCAGCCCTCAGCGGCCCCACACAGATACGCAGTATTTT. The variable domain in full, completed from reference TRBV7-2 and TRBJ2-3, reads GAGVSQSPSNKVTEKGKDVELRCDPISGHTALYWYRQSLGQGLEFLIYFQGNSAPDKSGLPSDRFSAERTGGSVSTLTIQRTQQEDSAVYLCASSPQRPHTDTQYFGPGTRLTVL.

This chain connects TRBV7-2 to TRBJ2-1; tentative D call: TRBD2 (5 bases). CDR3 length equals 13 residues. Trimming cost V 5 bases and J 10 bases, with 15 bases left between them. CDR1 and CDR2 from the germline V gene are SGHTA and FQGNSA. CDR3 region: CASSLTRPGEQFF. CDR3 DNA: TGTGCCAGCAGCCTAACACGCCCGGGGGAGCAGTTCTTC.

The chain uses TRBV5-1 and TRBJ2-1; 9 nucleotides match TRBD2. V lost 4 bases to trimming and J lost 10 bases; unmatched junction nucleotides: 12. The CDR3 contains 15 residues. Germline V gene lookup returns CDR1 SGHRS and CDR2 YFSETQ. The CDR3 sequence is CASSPAGTSTSEQFF. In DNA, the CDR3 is TGCGCCAGCAGCCCGGCCGGGACTAGCACCAGCGAGCAGTTCTTC.

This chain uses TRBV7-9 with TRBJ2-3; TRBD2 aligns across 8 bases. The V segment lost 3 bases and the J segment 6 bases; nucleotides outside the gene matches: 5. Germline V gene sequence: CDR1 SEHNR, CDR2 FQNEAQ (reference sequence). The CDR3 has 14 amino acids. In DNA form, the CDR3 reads TGTGCCAGCAGCTTTAGCGGGACGGGGGATACGCAGTATTTT. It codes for CASSFSGTGDTQYF.

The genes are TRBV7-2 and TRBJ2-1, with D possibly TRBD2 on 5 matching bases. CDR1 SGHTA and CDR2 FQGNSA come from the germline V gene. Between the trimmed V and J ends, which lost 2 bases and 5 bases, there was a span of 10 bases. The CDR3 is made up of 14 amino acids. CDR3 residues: CASSLRAGNNEQFF. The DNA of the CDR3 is TGTGCCAGCAGCTTAAGGGCGGGCAACAATGAGCAGTTCTTC.

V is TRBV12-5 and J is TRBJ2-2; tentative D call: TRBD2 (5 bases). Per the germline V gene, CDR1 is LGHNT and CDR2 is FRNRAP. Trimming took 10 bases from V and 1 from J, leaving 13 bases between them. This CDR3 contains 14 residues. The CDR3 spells CATREIENTGELFF. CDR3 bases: TGTGCTACCCGGGAAATAGAGAACACCGGGGAGCTGTTTTTT.

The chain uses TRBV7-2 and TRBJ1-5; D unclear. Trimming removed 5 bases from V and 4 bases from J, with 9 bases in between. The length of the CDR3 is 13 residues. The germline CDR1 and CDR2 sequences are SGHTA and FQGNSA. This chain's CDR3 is CASSIDKNQPQHF. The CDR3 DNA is TGTGCCAGCAGCATCGACAAGAATCAGCCCCAGCATTTT.

CDR3: CASSAGTVNYGYTF. The CDR3 DNA sequence: TGTGCCAGCAGCGCGGGGACCGTAAACTATGGCTACACCTTC. The chain couples TRBV6-5 to TRBJ1-2, with a possible D match to TRBD1 (5 bases). The CDR3 loop spans 14 amino acids. The V end was cut by 6 bases, the J end by 2 bases, with 13 bases between. The germline CDR1 and CDR2 sequences are MNHEY and SVGAGI.

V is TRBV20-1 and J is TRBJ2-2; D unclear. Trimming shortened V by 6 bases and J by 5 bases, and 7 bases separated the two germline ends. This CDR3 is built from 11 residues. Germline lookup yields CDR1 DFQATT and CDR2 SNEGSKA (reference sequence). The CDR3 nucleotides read TGCAGTGCAGAGCTGACCGGGGAGCTGTTTTTT. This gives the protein CSAELTGELFF.

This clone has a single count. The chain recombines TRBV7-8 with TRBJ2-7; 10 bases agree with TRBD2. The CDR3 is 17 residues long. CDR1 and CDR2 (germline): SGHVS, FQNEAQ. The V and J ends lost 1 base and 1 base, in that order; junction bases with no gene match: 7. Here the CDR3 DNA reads TGTGCCAGCAGCTTAGGGTGGGGTAGCGGGGGGTCCTACGAGCAGTACTTC. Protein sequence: CASSLGWGSGGSYEQYF.

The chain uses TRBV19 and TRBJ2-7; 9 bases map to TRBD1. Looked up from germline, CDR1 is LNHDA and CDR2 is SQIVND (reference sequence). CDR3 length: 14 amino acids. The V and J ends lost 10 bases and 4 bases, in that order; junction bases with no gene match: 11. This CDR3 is CATRSGTGRYEQYF. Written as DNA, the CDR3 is TGTGCCACCAGATCCGGGACAGGGAGGTACGAGCAGTACTTC.